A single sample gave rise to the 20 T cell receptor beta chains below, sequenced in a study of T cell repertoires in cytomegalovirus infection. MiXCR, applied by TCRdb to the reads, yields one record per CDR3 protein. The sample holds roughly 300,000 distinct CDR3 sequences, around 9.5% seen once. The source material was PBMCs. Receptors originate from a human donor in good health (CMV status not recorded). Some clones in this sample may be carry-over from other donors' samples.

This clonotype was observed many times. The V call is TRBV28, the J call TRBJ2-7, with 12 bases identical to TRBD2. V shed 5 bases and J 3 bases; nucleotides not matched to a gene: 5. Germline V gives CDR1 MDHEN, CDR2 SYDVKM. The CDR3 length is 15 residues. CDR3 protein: CASSLLAGGGYEQYF. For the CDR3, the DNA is TGTGCCAGCAGTCTACTAGCGGGAGGCGGCTACGAGCAGTACTTC.

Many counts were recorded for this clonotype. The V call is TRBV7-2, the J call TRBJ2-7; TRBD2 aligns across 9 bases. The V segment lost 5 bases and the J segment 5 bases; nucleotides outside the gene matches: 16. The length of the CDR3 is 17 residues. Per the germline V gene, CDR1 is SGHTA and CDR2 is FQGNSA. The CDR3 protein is CASSVRPDLGLADEQYF. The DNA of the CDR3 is TGTGCCAGCAGCGTACGACCGGATCTGGGACTAGCTGACGAGCAGTACTTC.

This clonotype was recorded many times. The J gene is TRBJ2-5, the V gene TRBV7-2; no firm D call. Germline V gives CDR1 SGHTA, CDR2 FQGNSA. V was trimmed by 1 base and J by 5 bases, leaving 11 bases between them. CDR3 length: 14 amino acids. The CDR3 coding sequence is TGTGCCAGCAGCTTAGTGGGGATTGGGGAGACCCAGTACTTC. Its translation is CASSLVGIGETQYF.

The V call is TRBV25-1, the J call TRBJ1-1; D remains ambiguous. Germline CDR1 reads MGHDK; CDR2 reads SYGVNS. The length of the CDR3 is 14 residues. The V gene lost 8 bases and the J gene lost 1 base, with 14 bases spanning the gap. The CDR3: CASAGVGRNTEAFF. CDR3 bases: TGTGCCAGCGCGGGTGTGGGCAGGAACACTGAAGCTTTCTTT.

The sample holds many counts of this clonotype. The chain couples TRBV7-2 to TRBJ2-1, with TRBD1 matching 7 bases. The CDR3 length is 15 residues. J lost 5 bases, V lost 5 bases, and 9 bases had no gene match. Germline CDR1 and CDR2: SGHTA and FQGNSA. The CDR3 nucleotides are TGTGCCAGCAGCAACCGACAGGGTTGGAACAATGAGCAGTTCTTC. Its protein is CASSNRQGWNNEQFF.

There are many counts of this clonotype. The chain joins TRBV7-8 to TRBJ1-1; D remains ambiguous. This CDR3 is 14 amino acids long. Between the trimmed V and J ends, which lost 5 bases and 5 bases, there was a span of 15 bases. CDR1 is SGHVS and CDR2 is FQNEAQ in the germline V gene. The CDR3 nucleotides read TGTGCCAGCAGCCCCTCGAGGGTTTGGACTGAAGCTTTCTTT. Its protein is CASSPSRVWTEAFF.

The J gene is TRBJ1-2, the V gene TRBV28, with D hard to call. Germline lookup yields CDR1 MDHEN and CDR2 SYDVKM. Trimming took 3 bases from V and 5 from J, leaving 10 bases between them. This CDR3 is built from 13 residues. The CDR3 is CASSFESVYGYTF. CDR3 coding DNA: TGTGCCAGCAGTTTCGAATCAGTTTATGGCTACACCTTC.

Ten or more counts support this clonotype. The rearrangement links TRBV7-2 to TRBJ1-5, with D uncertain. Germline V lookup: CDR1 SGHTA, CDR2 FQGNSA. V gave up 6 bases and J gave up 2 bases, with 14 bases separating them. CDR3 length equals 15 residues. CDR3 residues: CASSFQPGGNQPQHF. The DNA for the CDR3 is TGTGCCAGCAGTTTCCAGCCGGGTGGCAATCAGCCCCAGCATTTT.

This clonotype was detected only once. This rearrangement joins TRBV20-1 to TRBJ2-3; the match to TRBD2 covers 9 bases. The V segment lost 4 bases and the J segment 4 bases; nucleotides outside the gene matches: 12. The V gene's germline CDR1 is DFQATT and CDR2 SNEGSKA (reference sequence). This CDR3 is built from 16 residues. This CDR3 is CSATSDGAGGSDTQYF. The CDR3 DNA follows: TGCAGTGCTACATCTGACGGAGCGGGAGGCTCAGATACGCAGTATTTT.

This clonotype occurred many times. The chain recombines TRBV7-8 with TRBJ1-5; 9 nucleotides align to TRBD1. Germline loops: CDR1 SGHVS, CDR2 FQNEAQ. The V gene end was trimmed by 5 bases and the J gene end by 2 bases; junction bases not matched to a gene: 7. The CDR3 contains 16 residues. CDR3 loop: CASSHSDRGGNQPQHF. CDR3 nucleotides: TGTGCCAGCAGCCATTCGGACAGGGGCGGCAATCAGCCCCAGCATTTT.

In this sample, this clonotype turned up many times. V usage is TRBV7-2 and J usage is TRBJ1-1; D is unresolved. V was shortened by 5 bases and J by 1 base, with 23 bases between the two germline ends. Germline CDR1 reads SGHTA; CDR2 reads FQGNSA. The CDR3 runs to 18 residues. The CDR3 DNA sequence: TGTGCCAGCAGCCCAGAAGGTTGGTATGGTTTTGGGAACACTGAAGCTTTCTTT. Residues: CASSPEGWYGFGNTEAFF.

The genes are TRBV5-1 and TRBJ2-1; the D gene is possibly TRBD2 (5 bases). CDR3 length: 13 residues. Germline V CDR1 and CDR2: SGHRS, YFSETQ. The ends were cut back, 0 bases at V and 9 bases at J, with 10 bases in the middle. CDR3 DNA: TGCGCCAGCAGCTTGGCGGGAAGCACTGAGCAGTTCTTC. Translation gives CASSLAGSTEQFF.

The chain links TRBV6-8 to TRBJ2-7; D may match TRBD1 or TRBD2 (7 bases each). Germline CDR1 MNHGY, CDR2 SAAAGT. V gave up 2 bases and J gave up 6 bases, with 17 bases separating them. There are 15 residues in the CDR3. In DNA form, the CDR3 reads TGTGCCAGCAGTTACCAAGCAGGGGGGGAGTTCGAGCAGTACTTC. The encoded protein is CASSYQAGGEFEQYF.

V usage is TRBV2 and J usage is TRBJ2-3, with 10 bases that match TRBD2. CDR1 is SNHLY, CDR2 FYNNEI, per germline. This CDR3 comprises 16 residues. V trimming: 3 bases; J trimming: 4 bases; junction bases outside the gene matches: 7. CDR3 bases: TGTGCCAGCAGTGACTCGAGCGGGAGGGCATCAGATACGCAGTATTTT. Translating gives CASSDSSGRASDTQYF.

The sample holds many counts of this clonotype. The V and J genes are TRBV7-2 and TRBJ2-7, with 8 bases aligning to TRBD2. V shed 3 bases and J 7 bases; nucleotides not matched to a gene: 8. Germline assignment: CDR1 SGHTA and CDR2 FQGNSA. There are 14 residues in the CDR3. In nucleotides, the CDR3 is TGTGCCAGCAGCTTCCAGCGGGGGCCCGGGGAGCAGTACTTC. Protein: CASSFQRGPGEQYF.

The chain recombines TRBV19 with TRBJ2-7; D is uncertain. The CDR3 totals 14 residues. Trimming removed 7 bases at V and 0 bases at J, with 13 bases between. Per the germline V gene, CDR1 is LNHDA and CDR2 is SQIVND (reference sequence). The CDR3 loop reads CASTNTESSYEQYF. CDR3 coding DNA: TGTGCCAGTACCAATACTGAGAGCTCCTACGAGCAGTACTTC.

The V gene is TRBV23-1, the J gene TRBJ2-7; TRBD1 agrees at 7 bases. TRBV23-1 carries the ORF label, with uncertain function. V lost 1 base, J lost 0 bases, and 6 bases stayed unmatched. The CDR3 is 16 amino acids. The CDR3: CASSQWGQKSSYEQYF. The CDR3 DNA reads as TGCGCCAGCAGTCAATGGGGACAGAAGAGCTCCTACGAGCAGTACTTC.

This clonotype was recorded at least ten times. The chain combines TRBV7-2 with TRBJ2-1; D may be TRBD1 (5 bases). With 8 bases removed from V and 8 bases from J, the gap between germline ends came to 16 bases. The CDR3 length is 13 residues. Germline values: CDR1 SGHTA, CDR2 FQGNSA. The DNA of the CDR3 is TGTGCCAGCCTTCGTAGGGGCTCCGATGAGCAGTTCTTC. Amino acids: CASLRRGSDEQFF.

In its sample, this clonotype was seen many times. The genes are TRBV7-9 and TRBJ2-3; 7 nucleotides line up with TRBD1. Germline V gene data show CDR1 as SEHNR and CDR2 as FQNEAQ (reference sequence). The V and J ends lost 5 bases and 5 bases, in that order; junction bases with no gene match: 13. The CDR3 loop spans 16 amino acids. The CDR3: CASSPAGRNRGDTQYF. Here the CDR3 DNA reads TGTGCCAGCAGCCCGGCTGGTAGGAACAGGGGAGATACGCAGTATTTT.

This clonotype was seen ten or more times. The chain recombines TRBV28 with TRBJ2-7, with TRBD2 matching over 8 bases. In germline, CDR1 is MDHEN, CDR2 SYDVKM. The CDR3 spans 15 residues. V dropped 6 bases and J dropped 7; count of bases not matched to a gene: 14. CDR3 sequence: CASSSGGSGGREQYF. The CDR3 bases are TGTGCCAGCAGCTCGGGGGGATCGGGAGGGCGGGAGCAGTACTTC.